These T cell receptor beta chains were read from a single sample in a study of brain T cells in children with intractable seizures. The assay was immunoSEQ multiplex PCR, and TCRdb's table has in-frame clones only and misses some. The profile covers about 340,000 clones, with about 93% appearing a single time and around 6% taken by the ten largest. The sample consisted of peripheral blood, taken about 5 months after surgery. These receptors originate from a boy under two years old with tuberous sclerosis and intractable seizures. CDR3s include the opening cysteine and the closing phenylalanine or tryptophan. The order of the fields is clone size, J gene, V gene, D gene, CDR3 protein, CDR3 DNA. D genes are given only for firm matches. The listing skips clone size in some rows; elsewhere it reads once, few, many or a size class.

. TRBJ1-1 TRBV7-3 . CASSRDGQGNTEAFF TGTGCCAGCAGTAGGGACGGGCAGGGGAACACTGAAGCTTTCTTT
once TRBJ1-1 TRBV19 TRBD1 CASRDRGAEAFF TGTGCCAGCCGGGACAGGGGCGCTGAAGCTTTCTTT
. TRBJ2-1 TRBV19 TRBD2 CASSIWLAGEHYNEQFF TGTGCCAGTAGTATCTGGTTAGCGGGAGAGCACTACAATGAGCAGTTCTTC
. TRBJ2-1 TRBV7-8 . CASSLINEQFF TGTGCCAGCAGCTTAATCAATGAGCAGTTCTTC
. TRBJ1-6 TRBV15 . CATSRTVGKGDSPLHF TGTGCCACCAGCAGGACGGTGGGGAAGGGGGATTCACCCCTCCACTTT
. TRBJ1-5 TRBV7-6 . CASSLLEQGQPQHF TGTGCCAGCAGCCTCTTGGAACAGGGTCAGCCCCAGCATTTT
. TRBJ1-6 TRBV27 . CASSLRREGSSPLHF TGTGCCAGCAGTTTAAGGCGGGAGGGGAGTTCACCCCTCCACTTT
. TRBJ2-3 TRBV29-1 TRBD1 CSVGIRDPEQGTLTDTQYF TGCAGCGTCGGAATAAGAGACCCCGAACAGGGGACCCTCACAGATACGCAGTATTTT
. TRBJ2-7 TRBV19 TRBD2 CASSTSGALYEQYF TGTGCCAGTAGTACTAGCGGGGCCCTCTACGAGCAGTACTTC
few TRBJ1-2 TRBV6-5 TRBD1 CASSPPGQGFYGYTF TGTGCCAGCAGCCCACCGGGACAGGGATTTTATGGCTACACCTTC